Listed below are T cell receptor beta chains from one sample, sequenced in a study of T cell repertoires in cytomegalovirus infection. TCRdb re-analysed the reads in MiXCR, keeping a single row per CDR3 protein. The top ten hold roughly 12% of the sample, which has about 830,000 distinct CDR3 sequences, approximately 32% seen once. No antigen has been identified for these receptors. Sequenced material: cultured CD8+ T cells from PBMCs, taken from culture after CMV antigen stimulation. Every receptor here comes from a human donor in good health (CMV status not recorded). Some clones in this sample may be carry-over from other donors' samples. Both conserved end residues are part of each CDR3. D genes are given only for firm matches. The size entry is marked missing in some rows and otherwise reads once, few, many or a size class.

. TRBJ2-7 . TRBV19 CASSIDGTSYEQYF TGTGCCAGTAGTATAGATGGGACATCCTACGAGCAGTACTTC
. TRBJ2-2 . TRBV6-5 CASSYSLGGELFF TGTGCCAGCAGTTACAGTTTAGGCGGGGAGCTGTTTTTT
. TRBJ2-1 few TRBV11-3 CASRRQAFSSYNEQFF TGTGCCAGCAGACGACAGGCCTTTAGCTCCTACAATGAGCAGTTCTTC
TRBD1 TRBJ1-6 . TRBV12-3/TRBV12-4 CASSPGQGVSPLHF TGTGCCAGCAGCCCGGGACAGGGAGTTTCACCCCTCCACTTT
TRBD2 TRBJ2-3 . TRBV6-6 CASSYSTPGGSTDTQYF TGTGCCAGCAGTTACTCGACCCCGGGGGGGTCCACAGATACGCAGTATTTT
. TRBJ2-7 many TRBV2 CASSDEYLYEQYF TGTGCCAGCAGTGACGAATACCTGTACGAGCAGTACTTC
. TRBJ2-2 . TRBV14 CASSQGLRGVMGFENTGELFF TGTGCCAGCAGCCAAGGGTTACGGGGAGTCATGGGGTTTGAGAACACCGGGGAGCTGTTTTTT
TRBD1 TRBJ1-6 . TRBV27 CASSRRGQGTQYNSPLHF TGTGCCAGCAGCCGACGTGGACAGGGAACCCAATATAATTCACCCCTCCACTTT
. TRBJ2-1 few TRBV7-9 CASSSSDGTEQFF TGTGCCAGCAGCTCCTCAGACGGGACTGAGCAGTTCTTC
. TRBJ2-1 many TRBV7-2 CASSLRRVSYNEQFF TGTGCCAGCAGCTTAAGGAGGGTATCCTACAATGAGCAGTTCTTC
TRBD2 TRBJ2-3 . TRBV6-1 CASSEGGASGFTDTQYF TGTGCCAGCAGTGAGGGGGGGGCTAGCGGGTTCACAGATACGCAGTATTTT
TRBD1 TRBJ1-6 few TRBV11-2 CASSLWQGATADSPLHF TGTGCCAGCAGCTTATGGCAGGGGGCGACGGCAGATTCACCCCTCCACTTT
TRBD1 TRBJ2-1 few TRBV7-6 CASSWDSTYNEQFF TGTGCCAGCAGCTGGGACAGTACCTACAATGAGCAGTTCTTC
. TRBJ2-1 few TRBV19 CASTDRTYNEQFF TGTGCCAGTACTGACAGGACCTACAATGAGCAGTTCTTC
. TRBJ2-5 once TRBV2 CASSEEAGAETQYF TGTGCCAGCAGTGAAGAGGCGGGCGCAGAGACCCAGTACTTC
. TRBJ1-2 . TRBV19 CASSFPGPLGYTF TGTGCCAGTAGTTTTCCGGGACCCCTTGGCTACACCTTC
. TRBJ1-5 . TRBV7-9 CANSFNGGQPQHF TGTGCCAACAGCTTCAATGGAGGACAGCCCCAGCATTTT
. TRBJ1-1 . TRBV6-5 CASNLQENTEAFF TGTGCCAGCAACCTACAGGAGAACACTGAAGCTTTCTTT
. TRBJ1-2 many TRBV6-1 CASSEARTLNDGYTF TGTGCCAGCAGTGAAGCCCGGACACTGAACGATGGCTACACCTTC
TRBD2 TRBJ2-1 many TRBV12-3/TRBV12-4 CASSPPGRGFLLESYNEQFF TGTGCCAGCAGTCCCCCTGGGCGGGGGTTCCTCCTGGAGTCCTACAATGAGCAGTTCTTC
. TRBJ2-5 . TRBV27 CASSLSGVVVQYF TGTGCCAGCAGTTTATCAGGCGTCGTAGTCCAGTACTTC
. TRBJ1-1 many TRBV7-6 CASSLDRVGITEAFF TGTGCCAGCAGCTTAGACAGGGTAGGGATCACTGAAGCTTTCTTT
. TRBJ2-2 . TRBV12-3/TRBV12-4 CASSFFTEVNWGELFF TGTGCCAGCAGTTTTTTTACGGAGGTGAACTGGGGGGAGCTGTTTTTT
TRBD2 TRBJ2-1 . TRBV19 CASSAYSGGDNEQFF TGTGCCAGTAGTGCCTATAGCGGGGGGGACAATGAGCAGTTCTTC
. TRBJ1-5 many TRBV7-9 CASSRGGYQPQHF TGTGCCAGCAGCCGGGGAGGGTATCAGCCCCAGCATTTT
TRBD1 TRBJ1-2 few TRBV12-3/TRBV12-4 CASSATGGASSYGYTF TGTGCCAGCAGCGCAACAGGGGGCGCTTCTTCCTATGGCTACACCTTC
. TRBJ2-2 few TRBV6-6 CASSYNAGELFF TGTGCCAGCAGTTACAATGCCGGGGAGCTGTTTTTT
. TRBJ2-3 . TRBV7-9 CASSLGGWADTQYF TGTGCCAGCAGCTTGGGGGGCTGGGCAGATACGCAGTATTTT
. TRBJ2-3 . TRBV29-1 CSVYGVRVDTQYF TGCAGCGTTTATGGTGTGAGGGTTGATACGCAGTATTTT
TRBD2 TRBJ2-1 . TRBV4-1 CASSQGSRASGAFPASF TGCGCCAGCAGCCAAGGCAGTCGGGCTAGCGGGGCCTTCCCAGCCTCCTTC
. TRBJ2-5 few TRBV27 CASSPFLSYQETQYF TGTGCCAGCAGCCCATTTCTATCGTACCAAGAGACCCAGTACTTC
. TRBJ2-2 many TRBV5-6 CASSLGPVTGELFF TGTGCCAGCAGCTTGGGGCCAGTCACCGGGGAGCTGTTTTTT
. TRBJ2-6 many TRBV7-6 CASSLSGSAGANVLTF TGTGCCAGCAGCTTATCAGGTTCAGCTGGGGCCAACGTCCTGACTTTC
. TRBJ2-1 many TRBV7-2 CASSFVLGERGYNEQFF TGTGCCAGCAGCTTCGTCTTGGGAGAAAGGGGATACAATGAGCAGTTCTTC
. TRBJ2-5 few TRBV4-1 CASSQDYRSYQETQYF TGCGCCAGCAGCCAAGATTACAGGTCGTACCAAGAGACCCAGTACTTC
. TRBJ2-7 few TRBV7-9 CASSNSGVWEQYF TGTGCCAGCAGCAACTCAGGGGTCTGGGAGCAGTACTTC
. TRBJ1-1 . TRBV19 CASSINPGQRMNTEAFF TGTGCCAGTAGTATTAATCCGGGACAACGTATGAACACTGAAGCTTTCTTT
. TRBJ1-1 many TRBV7-9 CASSLTGSTEAFF TGTGCCAGCAGCCTTACAGGGTCCACTGAAGCTTTCTTT
. TRBJ2-1 few TRBV18 CASSSVVRDPLGNEQFF TGTGCCAGCTCATCCGTAGTCCGGGACCCGTTGGGCAATGAGCAGTTCTTC
. TRBJ2-6 many TRBV11-2 CASSLWSAVWNVLTF TGTGCCAGCAGCTTATGGTCGGCCGTTTGGAACGTCCTGACTTTC
. TRBJ2-7 . TRBV7-9 CASSSAGVLYEQYF TGTGCCAGCAGCTCGGCAGGGGTCCTCTACGAGCAGTACTTC
. TRBJ2-5 . TRBV7-6 CASRSDLFGTQYF TGTGCCAGCAGATCCGACCTGTTTGGGACCCAGTACTTC
. TRBJ1-4 many TRBV7-2 CASSFLGETNEKLFF TGTGCCAGCAGCTTCTTGGGAGAAACTAATGAAAAACTGTTTTTT
TRBD1 TRBJ1-2 . TRBV12-3/TRBV12-4 CASSFWVRGEDYGYTF TGTGCCAGCAGTTTCTGGGTCAGGGGGGAGGACTATGGCTACACCTTC
TRBD1 TRBJ2-3 few TRBV6-6 CASSYPRTAGTGGSSTDTQYF TGTGCCAGCAGTTACCCCAGAACGGCCGGGACAGGGGGTTCCAGCACAGATACGCAGTATTTT
. TRBJ1-5 few TRBV7-3 CASSPTSGDVSPPSNQPQHF TGTGCCAGCAGCCCAACCTCGGGTGACGTGAGCCCGCCTAGCAATCAGCCCCAGCATTTT
. TRBJ2-4 few TRBV11-2 CASSLGPSGDTKNIQYF TGTGCCAGCAGCTTAGGCCCCAGCGGGGACACCAAAAACATTCAGTACTTC
. TRBJ1-2 . TRBV29-1 CSVVWMDSSGGGYTF TGCAGCGTCGTATGGATGGACAGTTCAGGAGGTGGCTACACCTTC
. TRBJ1-6 few TRBV15 CATSSLPAGPYSPLHF TGTGCCACCAGCAGCCTACCCGCCGGGCCGTATTCACCCCTCCACTTT
. TRBJ2-4 . TRBV5-1 CASSSFGDIQYF TGCGCCAGCAGCTCTTTTGGGGACATTCAGTACTTC
. TRBJ1-2 few TRBV7-6 CASSPRGSANYGYTF TGTGCCAGCAGCCCTCGCGGTTCGGCTAACTATGGCTACACCTTC
TRBD1 TRBJ1-2 . TRBV6-1 CATETGAFGYTF TGTGCCACCGAAACAGGGGCGTTTGGCTACACCTTC
TRBD1 TRBJ1-2 . TRBV25-1 CASSSGTGSVGYTF TGTGCCAGCTCTTCCGGGACAGGGTCGGTTGGCTACACCTTC
. TRBJ1-5 . TRBV12-3/TRBV12-4 CASSGWLDQPQHF TGTGCCAGCAGTGGGTGGTTAGATCAGCCCCAGCATTTT